The 15 T cell receptor beta chains given below trace back to one sample, sequenced in a study of vaccination and CD4 T cells after COVID-19. The Oncomine TCR Beta short-read assay was what sequenced the DNA obtained from cultured CD4+ T cells. Using its own MiXCR run on the PCR reads, TCRdb lists one record per CDR3 protein. The table shows approximately 6,000 distinct CDR3 sequences, with about 50% occurring only once. The antigens these receptors bind are not known. Treatment denoted: approximately nine-day PBMC culture with coronavirus spike peptide pools or control peptides (ViraFEST assay). The specimen was CD4+ T cells from blood, cultured in vitro. Receptors originate from a human donor who had recovered from COVID-19.

With respect to this clonotype: A junction boundary mismatches the germline segment, possibly from a read error. The chain uses TRBV7-6 and TRBJ1-1; no firm D call. This CDR3 comprises 13 residues. Germline values: CDR1 SGHVS, CDR2 FNYEAQ. CDR3 loop: CASSLVAETEAFF. CDR3 nucleotides: TGTGCCAGTAGCTTAGTAGCGGAAACTGAAGCTTTCTTT. Full variable domain (missing parts from reference TRBV7-6 and TRBJ1-1): GAGVSQSPRYKVTKRGQDVALRCDPISGHVSLYWYRQALGQGPEFLTYFNYEAQQDKSGLPNDRFSAERPEGSISTLTIQRTEQRDSAMYRCASSLVAETEAFFGQGTRLTVV.

The chain employs TRBV7-2 and TRBJ2-3, with 14 bases identical to TRBD2. The CDR3 consists of 18 residues. V lost 7 bases to trimming and J lost 5 bases; unmatched junction nucleotides: 14. The germline V gene has CDR1 SGHTA and CDR2 FQGNSA. The CDR3, as DNA: TGTGCCAGCACCCACCCGCCGGGACTAGCGGGGGCTGGAGATACGCAGTATTTT. Translated, it gives CASTHPPGLAGAGDTQYF.

CDR3 region: CASTLGRRTTEAFF. CDR3 DNA: TGTGCCAGCACCCTAGGACGACGGACCACTGAAGCTTTCTTT. V and J are TRBV28 and TRBJ1-1; no firm D call. Germline values: CDR1 MDHEN, CDR2 SYDVKM. Trimming removed 7 bases at V and 4 bases at J, with 16 bases between. The CDR3 runs 14 residues. The whole variable domain, filled in from reference TRBV28 and TRBJ1-1, reads DVKVTQSSRYLVKRTGEKVFLECVQDMDHENMFWYRQDPGLGLRLIYFSYDVKMKEKGDIPEGYSVSREKKERFSLILESASTNQTSMYLCASTLGRRTTEAFFGQGTRLTVV.

The V gene is TRBV11-2, the J gene TRBJ1-4; maybe TRBD1 (6 bases). This CDR3 is 16 amino acids long. In germline, CDR1 is SGHAT, CDR2 FQNNGV. With 2 bases removed from V and 0 bases from J, the gap between germline ends came to 10 bases. The CDR3 loop is CASSLSTGPTNEKLFF. The CDR3 DNA reads as TGTGCCAGCAGCTTATCGACAGGACCAACTAATGAAAAACTGTTTTTT.

This chain joins TRBV7-3 and TRBJ2-4, with D possibly TRBD1 on 6 matching bases. Germline assignment: CDR1 SGHTA and CDR2 FQGTGA. V was clipped by 5 bases and J by 8 bases, with 13 bases between them. The CDR3 runs 13 residues. The CDR3 sequence: CASSLGHGDIQYF. CDR3 nucleotides: TGTGCCAGCAGCCTGGGACACGGGGACATTCAGTACTTC.

The gene calls are TRBV12-3 or TRBV12-4 and TRBJ1-2, with TRBD1 matching over 7 bases. This CDR3 contains 13 residues. J gave up 4 bases and V 5 bases, and 4 bases lay outside the gene matches. The CDR3 sequence: CASSRDRVYGYTF. The DNA for the CDR3 is TGTGCCAGCAGTCGAGACAGGGTCTATGGCTACACCTTC.

This sequence joins TRBV20-1 and TRBJ2-7; 11 bases line up with TRBD2. The V and J ends lost 5 bases and 5 bases, in that order; junction bases with no gene match: 8. This CDR3 has 14 residues. Germline V gene sequence: CDR1 DFQATT, CDR2 SNEGSKA (reference sequence). The CDR3 region has the DNA TGCAGTGCTGTCCCTAGCGGGAGGAGCCACGAGCAGTACTTC. Amino acids: CSAVPSGRSHEQYF.

The V and J genes are TRBV4-1 and TRBJ2-5; 10 nucleotides line up with TRBD2. Losses at the gene ends were 1 base for V and 1 base for J; bases not matched to a gene: 12. This CDR3 has 19 residues. Germline assignment: CDR1 MGHRA and CDR2 YSYEKL. The CDR3, as DNA: TGCGCCAGCAGCCAAGGGGGTCTAACTAGCGGGACCTCCCAAGAGACCCAGTACTTC. This gives the protein CASSQGGLTSGTSQETQYF.

The genes are TRBV10-3 and TRBJ2-7, with D possibly being TRBD1 (6 bases). The CDR3 is made up of 14 amino acids. V was pared by 7 bases and J by 3 bases, with 16 bases between. The germline V gene has CDR1 ENHRY and CDR2 SYGVKD. CDR3 nucleotides: TGTGCCATCACTGGACAGTTAGGGGGCTACGAGCAGTACTTC. Translating gives CAITGQLGGYEQYF.

In this sample, this clonotype turned up a few times. The genes are TRBV20-1 and TRBJ1-5; D is ambiguous. The CDR3 extends over 13 amino acids. Germline assignment: CDR1 DFQATT and CDR2 SNEGSKA (reference sequence). The V end was cut by 0 bases, the J end by 4 bases, with 7 bases between. CDR3 amino acids: CSAREGSNQPQHF. The CDR3 bases are TGCAGTGCTAGAGAAGGGAGTAATCAGCCCCAGCATTTT.

J is TRBJ1-5 and V is TRBV5-1, with D maybe TRBD1 (6 bases). Germline V CDR1 and CDR2: SGHRS, YFSETQ. This CDR3 has 15 amino acids. V lost 1 base and J lost 3, with 11 bases in between. CDR3 sequence: CASSLLDSLNQPQHF. For the CDR3, the DNA is TGCGCCAGCAGCTTGCTGGACAGCCTCAATCAGCCCCAGCATTTT.

The J gene is TRBJ1-2, the V gene TRBV20-1, with D perhaps TRBD1 (6 bases). V was cut by 6 bases and J by 2 bases, with 10 bases left in between. Germline CDR1 is DFQATT and CDR2 is SNEGSKA (reference sequence). CDR3 length: 12 amino acids. The CDR3 bases are TGCAGTGCCACGGGGGCAAACTATGGCTACACCTTC. This sequence encodes CSATGANYGYTF.

The CDR3 loop reads CSARVSRMGNIQYF. CDR3 coding DNA: TGCAGTGCTAGAGTTTCGAGGATGGGAAACATTCAGTACTTC. The chain is built from TRBV20-1 and TRBJ2-4; D call uncertain. Trimming removed 1 base from V and 6 bases from J, with 13 bases in between. CDR1 DFQATT and CDR2 SNEGSKA come from the germline V gene (reference sequence). The CDR3 contains 14 residues.

J is TRBJ1-1 and V is TRBV7-9; 7 nucleotides agree with TRBD1. The CDR3 is 14 amino acids. CDR1 SEHNR and CDR2 FQNEAQ come from the germline V gene (reference sequence). The V gene end was trimmed by 5 bases and the J gene end by 7 bases; junction bases not matched to a gene: 10. CDR3 amino acids: CASSPARQGHEAFF. In DNA form, the CDR3 reads TGTGCCAGCAGCCCTGCGAGACAGGGCCATGAAGCTTTCTTT.

The chain uses TRBV28 and TRBJ2-7; TRBD1 agrees at 8 bases. This CDR3 is built from 15 residues. Per the germline V gene, CDR1 is MDHEN and CDR2 is SYDVKM. V trimming: 3 bases; J trimming: 0 bases; junction bases outside the gene matches: 4. The CDR3 protein is CASSFRGLSSYEQYF. In nucleotides, the CDR3 is TGTGCCAGCAGTTTCAGGGGGCTGAGCTCCTACGAGCAGTACTTC. The complete variable domain, with remaining parts taken from reference TRBV28 and TRBJ2-7, reads DVKVTQSSRYLVKRTGEKVFLECVQDMDHENMFWYRQDPGLGLRLIYFSYDVKMKEKGDIPEGYSVSREKKERFSLILESASTNQTSMYLCASSFRGLSSYEQYFGPGTRLTVT.